This TCR beta chain was captured in a study of neurological immune-mediated disorders (dated by TCRdb to about 2019). In terms of the full investigation: Peripheral blood TCR-beta repertoires from HTLV-I-associated myelopathy (HAM/TSP) patients, multiple sclerosis patients and healthy controls were compared by UMI-based sequencing. Each longitudinal HAM/TSP and healthy donor was sampled at 3 time-points spaced at roughly 3-45 month intervals. The cohort comprised around 70 subjects: around 15 HAM/TSP patients, 34 multiple sclerosis patients and 20 healthy controls. Alongside PBMC samples, the set of some 97 TCR-beta libraries contained longitudinal samples, technical triplicates, and paired CD4+ and CD8+ T-cell subsets that had been sorted. What the study reported, not specific to this receptor: Across subjects, expanded clones never shared an identical CDR3 amino acid sequence, which suggests that the TCR-beta repertoires in every group were private. TCR clonal expansion was highest in HAM/TSP patients and lowest in MS patients, with MS patients falling below even healthy controls.

The sample's time point label, decoded: longitudinal time-point 2. Blood bank volunteers in Maryland, USA served as the healthy controls. Libraries from unsorted PBMCs were made from 2 million PBMCs kept in RNAlater at -80 degrees C until RNA extraction. Peripheral blood was subjected to Ficoll-Hypaque density gradient centrifugation to isolate PBMCs, which were then cryopreserved in liquid nitrogen. cDNA synthesis used template-switch 5'RACE with a primer carrying a 10-nucleotide random unique molecular identifier tagging each TCR transcript. Every sequencing run yielded over 190 million TCR-beta sequences covering 15-18 subjects. The RNeasy kit was used to extract total RNA. The KAPA Real-time Library Amplification kit was used to amplify TCR-beta VDJ regions with primers targeting the TCR constant region and the 5'RACE anchor. A first PCR added sample indexes and Illumina adaptors, after which a second PCR increased the library yield. After purification with Ampure beads, the TCR product of roughly 650 bp was size-selected on a 2% E-gel SizeSelection system. Library quality was checked on a Bioanalyzer, concentration was measured with Qubit, and libraries were quantified with the Kapa Library Quantification kit before pooling. Paired-end 2 x 150 bp sequencing of the libraries was performed on an Illumina HiSeq 2500. To increase sequence diversity, roughly 25-31% phiX was spiked into each library pool. Per the source publication's procedure: The UMI-based MiGEC pipeline processed quality-filtered reads and removed over 75% of raw TCR sequences during error correction. VDJ genes were aligned to IMGT germline references, and clonotypes were defined by unique CDR3 amino acid sequence plus V-J genes. Clonal expansion, Shannon diversity and CDR3 relatedness (CalcPairwiseDistances, ClusterSamples) were evaluated with VDJtools, and phylogenetic trees were built with CLCbio workbench. A clone was classed as expanded if it had 8 or more unique UMIs, a cutoff based on coefficient-of-variation modelling across technical triplicates. TCRdb itself trimmed the public reads at Q25 with fastp, ran MiXCR and retained productive beta chains. Each CDR3 protein gets just one entry, which takes the most common genes and DNA from the rows behind it. The V and J calls were not made by the authors but by TCRdb's processing. The sample contains some 60,000 distinct CDR3 sequences, about 10% of them found a single time. The ten largest clones represent approximately 12% of the sample.

This clonotype was seen at least ten times. What this receptor recognizes is not known. Per-base qualities were not stored, and no clone one base away is much larger. This TCR derives from a man aged 30 to 45 in good health. Sample: PBMCs.

The CDR3 reads as follows: CSVSARNSYGYTF. The nucleotide sequence reads as follows: TGCAGCGTGTCGGCCCGCAATTCCTATGGCTACACCTTC. This sequence uses TRBV29-1 and TRBJ1-2; too little of a D gene remains to name it. V is cut by 6 bases and J by 4 bases, and the space between the germline ends is 15 bases. There are 13 amino acids in the CDR3, from cysteine to phenylalanine inclusive. Here the CDR3 DNA is all that survives: 39 bases in frame from base 1. CDR1 SQVTM and CDR2 ANQGSEA were looked up in the germline V gene.